The table lists the clone carrying this TCR beta chain with many counts. The sample comes from a study of T-cell reconstitution after alpha-beta-depleted transplantation in children. Germline V gene lookup returns CDR1 SGHRS and CDR2 YFSETQ. With 4 bases removed from V and 4 bases from J, the gap between germline ends came to 9 bases. This CDR3 spans 13 amino acids. Library preparation (for TCRbeta) was performed with unique molecular identifiers. A single record per CDR3 protein comes from TCRdb applying MiXCR to the PCR reads. The top ten hold 3.3% of the sample, which has 500,000 to 600,000 distinct CDR3 sequences, about 18% seen once.

The rearrangement links TRBV5-1 to TRBJ1-3; D unresolved. The sequence derives from a human donor who donated a stem cell graft to a child with acute lymphoblastic leukemia. The input for sequencing was PBMCs from the stem cell graft donor, taken from the stem cell graft. The CDR3 nucleotides read TGCGCCAGCAGCCAAGTTACCGGAAACACCATATATTTT. This codes for CASSQVTGNTIYF.